The present T cell receptor (beta chain) was sequenced within a study of T-cell reconstitution after alpha-beta-depleted transplantation in children. Study-wide results and caveats: Expanded clones from the graft, numbering several hundred, reportedly supplied alpha-beta T cells about two months after transplant.

Unique molecular identifiers were used to barcode this TCRbeta library. Via MiXCR, TCRdb re-called the PCR reads, giving one row per CDR3 protein. The sample lists hundreds of thousands of distinct CDR3 sequences; under 15% were seen once. Germline loops: CDR1 SGHDN, CDR2 FVKESK. Trimming left V 5 bases short and J 0 bases short, with 11 bases between. The length of the CDR3 is 14 residues. This clonotype was observed a handful of times. Its target is unknown. Sequencing was performed on PBMCs, taken before TCRalphabeta/CD19-depleted stem cell transplant. The TCR sequence derives from a girl aged 2 to 10 with congenital amegakaryocytic thrombocytopenia, due to receive a stem cell transplant. The genes are TRBV14 and TRBJ2-7; D uncertain. The CDR3 protein is CASSSLLASYEQYF. DNA for the CDR3: TGTGCCAGCAGCTCCCTCCTGGCCTCCTACGAGCAGTACTTC.